This T cell receptor beta chain was recovered during a study of T cells in localized non-small cell lung cancer. General study findings and limits: The study linked higher blood T cell density to longer overall survival. The study sequenced only one region of the tumor. As a result, intratumor heterogeneity could not be excluded and remains possible.

As regards this clone: Its antigen is unidentified.

Germline V lookup: CDR1 LNHNV, CDR2 YYDKDF (reference sequence). This CDR3 spans 14 amino acids. Deletions cut 4 bases from V and 5 bases from J, with 12 bases between. TCRdb keeps only in-frame clones here, not all; method: immunoSEQ multiplex PCR. The repertoire holds tens of thousands of clones, just over 85% seen once, with roughly 4.2% in the top ten. The V call is TRBV15, the J call TRBJ1-5; unclear D gene. The sequence derives from a male donor aged 60 or older with stage III lung adenocarcinoma. Sequences were derived from peripheral blood, sampled before any cancer treatment. DNA of the CDR3: TGTGCCACCAGCACCGGGGTTGGGGATCAGCCCCAGCATTTT. It codes for CATSTGVGDQPQHF.